This T cell receptor beta chain is drawn from a study of neurological immune-mediated disorders. This CDR3 comprises 13 residues. Unmatched junction bases numbered 3, after V lost 5 bases and J lost 2 bases. Overall study results and limits: The highest TCR clonal expansion occurred in HTLV-1-associated myelopathy; multiple sclerosis fell below healthy controls.

PBMCs stored at -80 C, 2 million in total, were the source of the unsorted libraries. Ten or more counts support this clonotype. Its target is unknown. Synthesis of cDNA was performed by 5'RACE using 10-nucleotide random UMIs. A single run covered 15-18 subjects with over 190 million TCR-beta sequences. Each CDR3 protein gets one entry after TCRdb re-called the 5' RACE reads with MiXCR. Of about 50,000 distinct CDR3 sequences in the sample, roughly 2% are singletons; the top ten hold roughly 2%. The TCR was taken from a woman aged 40 to 49 with multiple sclerosis. The sample comprised PBMCs. The J gene is TRBJ2-7, the V gene TRBV12-3 or TRBV12-4; 7 positions agree with TRBD2. The CDR3 DNA follows: TGTGCCAGCAGTCCCGGGACTACCTACGAGCAGTACTTC. Amino acids: CASSPGTTYEQYF.